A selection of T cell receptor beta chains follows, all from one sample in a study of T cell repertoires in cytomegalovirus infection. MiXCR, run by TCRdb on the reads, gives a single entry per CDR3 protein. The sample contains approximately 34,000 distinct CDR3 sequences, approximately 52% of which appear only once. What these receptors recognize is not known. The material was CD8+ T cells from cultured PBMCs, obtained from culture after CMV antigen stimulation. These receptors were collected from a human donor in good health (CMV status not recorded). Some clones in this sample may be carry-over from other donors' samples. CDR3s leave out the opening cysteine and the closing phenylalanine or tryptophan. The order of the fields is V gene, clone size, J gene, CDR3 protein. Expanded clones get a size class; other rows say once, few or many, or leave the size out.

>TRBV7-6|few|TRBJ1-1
ASSLAEGTEAF
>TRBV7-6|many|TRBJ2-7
ASSLGRAKSALEQY
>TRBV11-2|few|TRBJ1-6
ASSQPFLGTYHDSPLH
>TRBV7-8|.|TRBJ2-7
ASTLGVEQY
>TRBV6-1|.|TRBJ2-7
ASIPEGGGYDEQY
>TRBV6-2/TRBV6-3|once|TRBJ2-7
ASSSPYEQY
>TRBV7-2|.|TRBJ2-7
ASSLELGQAGYEQY
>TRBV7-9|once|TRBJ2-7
ASSLDMGKSYEQY
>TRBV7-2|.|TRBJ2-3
ASSSPALAGGTTDTQY
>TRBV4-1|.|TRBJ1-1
ASSQGNPSDQAF
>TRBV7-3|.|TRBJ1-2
ASSRSPGQNYGYT
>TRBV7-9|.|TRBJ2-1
ASRRRSGYNNEQF
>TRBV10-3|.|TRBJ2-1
AISGRRDGYNEQF
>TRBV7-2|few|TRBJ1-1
ASSLWGGAEAF
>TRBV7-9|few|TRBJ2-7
ASSLAPSGSRDEQY
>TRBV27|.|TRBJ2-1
ASSPLAGMNYEQF
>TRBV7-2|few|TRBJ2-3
ASSFPRLAGGRADTQY
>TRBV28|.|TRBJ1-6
ASGSPLH
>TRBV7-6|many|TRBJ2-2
ASSLGTGTGELF
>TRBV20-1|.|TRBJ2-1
SARRLAGSLSRGGEQF